A selection of T cell receptor beta chains follows, all from one sample in a study of neurological immune-mediated disorders. TCRdb ran MiXCR on the 5' RACE reads and lists one entry per CDR3 protein. The table lists more than 45,000 distinct CDR3 sequences, under 4.5% of them singletons. Sequences were obtained from PBMCs. The receptors were gathered from a woman in her thirties with multiple sclerosis. Each CDR3 is given with its conserved first and last residue. A D gene is named only where the DNA matches it firmly. Clone size is given for some rows only: seen once, a few or many times, or a class if the clone is expanded.

v_call: TRBV7-9
d_call: .
clone_size: many
j_call: TRBJ2-7
cdr3_nt: TGTGCCAGCAGCTTAGCGCTAGAAGCCTACGAGCAGTACTTC
cdr3_aa: CASSLALEAYEQYF

v_call: TRBV10-3
d_call: TRBD2
clone_size: many
j_call: TRBJ2-1
cdr3_nt: TGTGCCATCAGTGAGTCCGGGACTAGCGGGGGGTCGTCGTTCTTC
cdr3_aa: CAISESGTSGGSSFF

v_call: TRBV27
d_call: .
clone_size: few
j_call: TRBJ1-5
cdr3_nt: TGTGCCAGCAGTTTGGGGTTGGGGAATCAGCCCCAGAATTTT
cdr3_aa: CASSLGLGNQPQNF

v_call: TRBV6-2/TRBV6-3
d_call: .
clone_size: few
j_call: TRBJ1-5
cdr3_nt: TGTGCCAGCAAAACGAGCGGGCAGGGACACGCCAATCAGCCCCAGAATTTT
cdr3_aa: CASKTSGQGHANQPQNF

v_call: TRBV20-1
d_call: TRBD1
clone_size: many
j_call: TRBJ1-5
cdr3_nt: TGCAGTGCTAGAGACCAATCTTCAGGGGGGTATCAGCCCCAGCATTTT
cdr3_aa: CSARDQSSGGYQPQHF

v_call: TRBV7-2
d_call: .
clone_size: many
j_call: TRBJ2-5
cdr3_nt: TGTGCCAGCAGCTTAGCGGGAGGGGGGGAAGAGACCCAGTACTTC
cdr3_aa: CASSLAGGGEETQYF

v_call: TRBV12-3/TRBV12-4
d_call: .
clone_size: few
j_call: TRBJ1-1
cdr3_nt: TGTGCCAGCAGTTTCTGGGGAGGGACTGAAGCTTTCTTT
cdr3_aa: CASSFWGGTEAFF

v_call: TRBV11-1
d_call: .
clone_size: many
j_call: TRBJ1-1
cdr3_nt: TGTGCCAGCGCAGGGTGGGGGAACACTGAAGCTTTCTTT
cdr3_aa: CASAGWGNTEAFF

v_call: TRBV29-1
d_call: .
clone_size: few
j_call: TRBJ1-2
cdr3_nt: TGCAGCGTATACCTAAACTATGGCTACACCTTC
cdr3_aa: CSVYLNYGYTF

v_call: TRBV10-3
d_call: TRBD1
clone_size: many
j_call: TRBJ1-5
cdr3_nt: TGTGCCATCAGCCCGTCCCGGGACAGCGTGCCCCAGCATTTT
cdr3_aa: CAISPSRDSVPQHF

v_call: TRBV29-1
d_call: TRBD1
clone_size: many
j_call: TRBJ1-2
cdr3_nt: TGCAGCGTTGTTGCGGGGACAGGGGCAGTCTCTGGCTACACCTTC
cdr3_aa: CSVVAGTGAVSGYTF

v_call: TRBV7-9
d_call: .
clone_size: few
j_call: TRBJ1-1
cdr3_nt: TGTGCCAGCAGCCCCCCATTGACCCGGGTAAGGCCCCCTGAAGCTTTCTTT
cdr3_aa: CASSPPLTRVRPPEAFF

v_call: TRBV6-5
d_call: .
clone_size: many
j_call: TRBJ2-2
cdr3_nt: TGTGCCAGCAGTGATTTCCCCGGGGAGCTGTTTTTT
cdr3_aa: CASSDFPGELFF

v_call: TRBV4-3
d_call: .
clone_size: many
j_call: TRBJ2-1
cdr3_nt: TGCGCCAGCAGCCAAGGGAGCTACAATGAGCAGTTCTTC
cdr3_aa: CASSQGSYNEQFF

v_call: TRBV6-6
d_call: .
clone_size: many
j_call: TRBJ1-6
cdr3_nt: TGTGCCAGCCGGGACACCAGTTCACCCCTCAACTTT
cdr3_aa: CASRDTSSPLNF

v_call: TRBV11-3
d_call: .
clone_size: .
j_call: TRBJ2-2
cdr3_nt: TGTGCCAGCAGCTCCATAGCGACCAACACCGGGGAGCTGTTTTTT
cdr3_aa: CASSSIATNTGELFF

v_call: TRBV20-1
d_call: TRBD1
clone_size: many
j_call: TRBJ2-7
cdr3_nt: TGCAGTGCCCGCGGCCGGGACAGGGCTGTAAGCTACGAGCAGTACTTC
cdr3_aa: CSARGRDRAVSYEQYF

v_call: TRBV7-8
d_call: .
clone_size: many
j_call: TRBJ2-2
cdr3_nt: TGTGCCAGCAGCCTCCAGTCCGTCACCGGGGAGCTGTTTTTT
cdr3_aa: CASSLQSVTGELFF

v_call: TRBV4-3
d_call: .
clone_size: many
j_call: TRBJ2-7
cdr3_nt: TGCGCCAGCAGCCAACTCGGTAGCTACGAGCAGTACTTC
cdr3_aa: CASSQLGSYEQYF

v_call: TRBV20-1
d_call: TRBD1
clone_size: many
j_call: TRBJ1-2
cdr3_nt: TGCAGTGCTAGAGTTGGGGGCAGGGGGTTCCTCGTGGGCTACACCTTC
cdr3_aa: CSARVGGRGFLVGYTF

v_call: TRBV7-2
d_call: .
clone_size: many
j_call: TRBJ2-3
cdr3_nt: TGTGCCAGCAGTCCCTATGCGAGCACAGATACGCAGTATTTT
cdr3_aa: CASSPYASTDTQYF

v_call: TRBV29-1
d_call: .
clone_size: many
j_call: TRBJ1-1
cdr3_nt: TGCAGCGCATTGAGGGGCACTGAAGCTTTCTTT
cdr3_aa: CSALRGTEAFF

v_call: TRBV20-1
d_call: .
clone_size: many
j_call: TRBJ2-6
cdr3_nt: TGCAGTGCTAACCGGGGACATTCCTCTGGGGCCAACGTCCTGACTTTC
cdr3_aa: CSANRGHSSGANVLTF

v_call: TRBV5-1
d_call: .
clone_size: many
j_call: TRBJ1-2
cdr3_nt: TGCGCCAGCAGCTTATCAGGGGATGCGTATGGCTACACCTTC
cdr3_aa: CASSLSGDAYGYTF

v_call: TRBV15
d_call: TRBD1
clone_size: many
j_call: TRBJ2-2
cdr3_nt: TGTGCCACCAGCAGAGGGGACAGGGGGACCGGGGAGCTGTTTTTT
cdr3_aa: CATSRGDRGTGELFF

v_call: TRBV7-2
d_call: .
clone_size: many
j_call: TRBJ1-1
cdr3_nt: TGTGCCAGCAGCGCTCGATCAGGGACTGAAGCTTTCTTT
cdr3_aa: CASSARSGTEAFF

v_call: TRBV4-1
d_call: .
clone_size: many
j_call: TRBJ2-3
cdr3_nt: TGCGCCAGCAGCCCCAGGGGCGGGAGAGTAGATACGCAGTATTTT
cdr3_aa: CASSPRGGRVDTQYF

v_call: TRBV20-1
d_call: .
clone_size: .
j_call: TRBJ1-5
cdr3_nt: TGCAGTGCTAGGCGAGAATCTAGCAATCACCCCCAGCATTTT
cdr3_aa: CSARRESSNHPQHF

v_call: TRBV5-1
d_call: .
clone_size: many
j_call: TRBJ1-1
cdr3_nt: TGCGCCAGCAGCTTGGATCCCAGAGGGACTGAAGCTTTCTTT
cdr3_aa: CASSLDPRGTEAFF

v_call: TRBV10-3
d_call: TRBD1
clone_size: many
j_call: TRBJ2-5
cdr3_nt: TGTGCCATCAGTTACTCAAAGGACAGGGGGCGCCGAGAGACCCAGTACTTC
cdr3_aa: CAISYSKDRGRRETQYF

v_call: TRBV20-1
d_call: .
clone_size: many
j_call: TRBJ2-3
cdr3_nt: TGCAGTGCTAGAGGGCTGGGTCGAGATACGCAGTATTTT
cdr3_aa: CSARGLGRDTQYF

v_call: TRBV20-1
d_call: .
clone_size: many
j_call: TRBJ1-6
cdr3_nt: TGCAGTGCTAAGTCACAGGGAGTACCACCCCTCCACTTT
cdr3_aa: CSAKSQGVPPLHF

v_call: TRBV5-1
d_call: .
clone_size: .
j_call: TRBJ1-3
cdr3_nt: TGCGCCAGCAGCCTAGCCGGTAAAGGAAACACCATATATTTT
cdr3_aa: CASSLAGKGNTIYF

v_call: TRBV7-2
d_call: .
clone_size: .
j_call: TRBJ2-7
cdr3_nt: TGTGCCAGCAGATTGCAGTACGAGCAGTACTTC
cdr3_aa: CASRLQYEQYF

v_call: TRBV20-1
d_call: .
clone_size: .
j_call: TRBJ2-5
cdr3_nt: TGCAGTGCTAGATTGGACAGCCAAGAGACCCAGTACTTC
cdr3_aa: CSARLDSQETQYF

v_call: TRBV7-9
d_call: TRBD2
clone_size: many
j_call: TRBJ2-7
cdr3_nt: TGTGCCAGCAGCTTAGTTGCGGGGGGGCCTTTCGAGCAGTACTTC
cdr3_aa: CASSLVAGGPFEQYF

v_call: TRBV25-1
d_call: TRBD1
clone_size: many
j_call: TRBJ1-1
cdr3_nt: TGTGCCAGCAGTGAATATAGGGGGCGGAACACTGAAGCTTTCTTT
cdr3_aa: CASSEYRGRNTEAFF

v_call: TRBV3-1
d_call: TRBD1
clone_size: many
j_call: TRBJ1-5
cdr3_nt: TGTGCCAGCAGCCGTGGGACAGTTACTCAGCCCCAGCATTTT
cdr3_aa: CASSRGTVTQPQHF

v_call: TRBV6-2/TRBV6-3
d_call: TRBD1
clone_size: many
j_call: TRBJ1-1
cdr3_nt: TGTGCCAGCAGCTCTCTGGGACAGGGAGCACGCACTGAAGCTTTCTTT
cdr3_aa: CASSSLGQGARTEAFF

v_call: TRBV20-1
d_call: TRBD1
clone_size: many
j_call: TRBJ1-4
cdr3_nt: TGCAGTGCTCTTGACAGGGGGATAAAAGAAAAACTGTTTTTT
cdr3_aa: CSALDRGIKEKLFF

v_call: TRBV6-5
d_call: TRBD2
clone_size: many
j_call: TRBJ2-1
cdr3_nt: TGTGCCAGCAGTCCGGGACTAGCGGGAGGGCCTCAAAATGAGCAGTTCTTC
cdr3_aa: CASSPGLAGGPQNEQFF

v_call: TRBV27
d_call: .
clone_size: many
j_call: TRBJ2-1
cdr3_nt: TGTGCCAGCAGTTCTCGCATCAGGGGAAATGAGCAGTTCTTC
cdr3_aa: CASSSRIRGNEQFF

v_call: TRBV20-1
d_call: .
clone_size: many
j_call: TRBJ1-6
cdr3_nt: TGCAGCGTCGAGGGGGGGCGTAATTCACCCCTCAACTTT
cdr3_aa: CSVEGGRNSPLNF

v_call: TRBV28
d_call: .
clone_size: many
j_call: TRBJ2-1
cdr3_nt: TGTGCCAGCAGTCTGCGCGACTCCTACAATGAGCAGTTCTTC
cdr3_aa: CASSLRDSYNEQFF

v_call: TRBV4-1
d_call: TRBD2
clone_size: many
j_call: TRBJ2-1
cdr3_nt: TGCGCCAGCAGCCGGGCGGGGGGGAGCTCCTACAATGAGCAGTTCTTC
cdr3_aa: CASSRAGGSSYNEQFF

v_call: TRBV11-2
d_call: .
clone_size: many
j_call: TRBJ2-1
cdr3_nt: TGTGCCAGCTGGTTTAGCGGCTCGCATGAGCAGTTCTTC
cdr3_aa: CASWFSGSHEQFF

v_call: TRBV4-1
d_call: .
clone_size: many
j_call: TRBJ1-5
cdr3_nt: TGCGCCAGCAGCCAGGATCATAGGCAGCCCCAGCATTTT
cdr3_aa: CASSQDHRQPQHF

v_call: TRBV18
d_call: TRBD1
clone_size: many
j_call: TRBJ1-5
cdr3_nt: TGTGCCAGCTCACCTGGACAGGGCTATCAGCCCCAGCATTTT
cdr3_aa: CASSPGQGYQPQHF

v_call: TRBV20-1
d_call: TRBD2
clone_size: many
j_call: TRBJ2-5
cdr3_nt: TGCAGTACTTACGGGGAGGGCGGCCAAGAGACCCAGTACTTC
cdr3_aa: CSTYGEGGQETQYF

v_call: TRBV20-1
d_call: .
clone_size: many
j_call: TRBJ2-6
cdr3_nt: TGCAGTGCTAGATCGGATGGGCACTGGGGGGCCAACGTCCTGACTTTC
cdr3_aa: CSARSDGHWGANVLTF

v_call: TRBV7-8
d_call: TRBD2
clone_size: many
j_call: TRBJ2-5
cdr3_nt: TGTGCCAGCAGCCCCGGACTAGTGAGTTCTTTGGAGACCCAGTACTTC
cdr3_aa: CASSPGLVSSLETQYF

v_call: TRBV9
d_call: .
clone_size: many
j_call: TRBJ2-1
cdr3_nt: TGTGCCAGCAGCGTAGCGCAAGGGGTTTCTTCGGGCGAGCAGTTCTTC
cdr3_aa: CASSVAQGVSSGEQFF

v_call: TRBV12-3/TRBV12-4
d_call: .
clone_size: many
j_call: TRBJ2-3
cdr3_nt: TGTGCCAGCAGCTACGGAGCTAGCACAGATACGCAGTATTTT
cdr3_aa: CASSYGASTDTQYF

v_call: TRBV20-1
d_call: .
clone_size: many
j_call: TRBJ2-5
cdr3_nt: TGCAGTGCCACTAGACAGACCGGAGGGCAAGAGACCCAGTACTTC
cdr3_aa: CSATRQTGGQETQYF